The 21 T cell receptor beta chains below come from one sample, sequenced in a study of shared clonotypes between healthy human individuals. Repertoires were generated with immunoSEQ multiplex PCR, while TCRdb's copy carries only in-frame clones and drops some. The data contain fewer than 3 million clones, around 92% of them singletons. The sequencing input was naive CD4+ T cells from PBMCs. Noted subset: CD45RA+ positively selected. These receptors were taken from a man between 18 and 35 years old in good health. Some clones in this sample may be carry-over from other donors' samples.

J is TRBJ1-5 and V is TRBV2; D is uncertain. V was pared by 8 bases and J by 5 bases, with 16 bases between. Germline CDR1 and CDR2: SNHLY and FYNNEI. The CDR3 extends over 14 amino acids. This CDR3 reads CASVAGRGDQPQHF. The CDR3 coding sequence is TGTGCCAGCGTCGCGGGTCGGGGTGATCAGCCCCAGCATTTT.

This clone showed up just once. The chain uses TRBV7-9 and TRBJ1-3; D may be TRBD1 (5 bases). The germline gives CDR1 SEHNR, CDR2 FQNEAQ (reference sequence). Trimming removed 7 bases from V and 4 bases from J, with 20 bases in between. This CDR3 has 16 amino acids. The CDR3 nucleotides read TGTGCCAGCATCCCCCGGGGGGGGGAATACGGAAACACCATATATTTT. It encodes CASIPRGGEYGNTIYF. Combining the CDR3 with reference TRBV7-9 and TRBJ1-3 gives the whole variable domain DTGVSQNPRHKITKRGQNVTFRCDPISEHNRLYWYRQTLGQGPEFLTYFQNEAQLEKSRLLSDRFSAERPKGSFSTLEIQRTEQGDSAMYLCASIPRGGEYGNTIYFGEGSWLTVV.

This chain joins TRBV28 and TRBJ1-2; the D is unclear. This CDR3 has 15 residues. V lost 2 bases, J lost 4 bases, and 14 bases lay in between. Per the germline V gene, CDR1 is MDHEN and CDR2 is SYDVKM. The CDR3 reads CASSLSALAAYGYTF. The CDR3 DNA follows: TGTGCCAGCAGTTTAAGCGCCCTGGCGGCCTATGGCTACACCTTC.

CDR3 in amino acids: CASSLTPPTYNSPLHF. The CDR3 nucleotides read TGTGCCAGCAGCTTAACCCCGCCAACCTATAATTCACCCCTCCACTTT. V is TRBV7-9 and J is TRBJ1-6; D is uncertain. V was cut by 2 bases and J by 2 bases, with 10 bases left in between. This CDR3 region has 16 residues. CDR1 SEHNR and CDR2 FQNEAQ come from the germline V gene (reference sequence).

Comments on this clone: Within the sample, other DNA sequences also encode this same CDR3. The chain employs TRBV5-1 and TRBJ1-4; TRBD1 aligns across 7 bases. The V gene end was trimmed by 0 bases and the J gene end by 7 bases; junction bases not matched to a gene: 3. The germline gives CDR1 SGHRS, CDR2 YFSETQ. This CDR3 is built from 14 residues. CDR3: CASSLEGAGEKLFF. The CDR3 region has the DNA TGCGCCAGCAGCTTGGAGGGGGCAGGTGAAAAACTGTTTTTT.

The chain links TRBV27 to TRBJ2-1; 10 bases match TRBD2. Trimming removed 7 bases from V and 8 bases from J; junction bases left unmatched: 14. Germline values: CDR1 MNHEY, CDR2 SMNVEV (reference sequence). This CDR3 is 16 amino acids long. The CDR3 nucleotides are TGTGCCAGCAAAGGGGGGGCTAGCGGGAGTATAGATGAGCAGTTCTTC. This gives the protein CASKGGASGSIDEQFF.

This chain uses TRBV14 with TRBJ2-7, with no clear D. The V gene lost 4 bases and the J gene lost 0 bases, with 7 bases spanning the gap. The CDR3 extends over 13 amino acids. CDR1 is SGHDN, CDR2 FVKESK, per germline. As DNA, the CDR3 is TGTGCCAGCAGCCGTCTGGACTCCTACGAGCAGTACTTC. Translation: CASSRLDSYEQYF.

V usage is TRBV25-1 and J usage is TRBJ1-2; D unresolved. The CDR3 consists of 12 residues. V was cut by 4 bases and J by 7 bases, with 10 bases left in between. Germline CDR1 reads MGHDK; CDR2 reads SYGVNS. As DNA, the CDR3 is TGTGCCAGCAGTGGAGTGGGCTTTGGCTACACCTTC. This gives the protein CASSGVGFGYTF.

This rearrangement joins TRBV19 to TRBJ1-5, with a weak D call TRBD1 (6 bases). The germline CDR1 and CDR2 sequences are LNHDA and SQIVND (reference sequence). Between the trimmed V and J ends, which lost 9 bases and 3 bases, there was a span of 18 bases. This CDR3 region has 15 residues. The CDR3 is CASKPAGAFNQPQHF. CDR3 DNA sequence: TGTGCCAGCAAACCGGCAGGGGCTTTCAATCAGCCCCAGCATTTT.

The rearrangement joins TRBV11-3 to TRBJ2-1; perhaps TRBD2 as D (6 bases). Germline CDR1 SGHNT, CDR2 YENEEA. Trimming left V 4 bases short and J 6 bases short, with 13 bases between. This CDR3 comprises 14 residues. The CDR3 is CASSSYSGSNEQFF. CDR3 coding DNA: TGTGCCAGCAGCTCCTACTCCGGGAGCAATGAGCAGTTCTTC.

The chain employs TRBV15 and TRBJ2-2; D perhaps matches TRBD1 (5 bases). Germline V gene lookup returns CDR1 LNHNV and CDR2 YYDKDF (reference sequence). The CDR3 has 14 amino acids. V lost 6 bases and J 6 bases, leaving 14 bases between the germline ends. The CDR3 DNA follows: TGTGCCACCAGTACGGCAGGGTCGGCCGGGGAGCTGTTTTTT. Encoded protein: CATSTAGSAGELFF.

The chain joins TRBV5-1 to TRBJ2-6; 7 bases line up with TRBD1. CDR1 and CDR2 (germline): SGHRS, YFSETQ. The CDR3 is 18 amino acids. The ends lost 4 bases at V and 0 bases at J; junction bases unmatched: 10. Written as DNA, the CDR3 is TGCGCCAGCAGCGGGAACAGGGGAGCCTACTCTGGGGCCAACGTCCTGACTTTC. Its translation is CASSGNRGAYSGANVLTF. The whole variable domain, remainder taken from reference TRBV5-1 and TRBJ2-6, is KAGVTQTPRYLIKTRGQQVTLSCSPISGHRSVSWYQQTPGQGLQFLFEYFSETQRNKGNFPGRFSGRQFSNSRSEMNVSTLELGDSALYLCASSGNRGAYSGANVLTFGAGSRLTVL.

The rearrangement joins TRBV27 to TRBJ1-5, with 7 bases that match TRBD1. Losses at the gene ends were 3 bases for V and 7 bases for J; bases not matched to a gene: 12. This CDR3 has 16 residues. Germline assignment: CDR1 MNHEY and CDR2 SMNVEV (reference sequence). The DNA for the CDR3 is TGTGCCAGCAGTTTTCGGGCAGGGGGGAACGGACAGCCCCAGCATTTT. It specifies CASSFRAGGNGQPQHF.

This clone was found once. The chain uses TRBV7-9 and TRBJ2-3, with TRBD2 matching over 10 bases. Germline V gene sequence: CDR1 SEHNR, CDR2 FQNEAQ (reference sequence). The CDR3 loop spans 16 amino acids. V shed 2 bases and J 1 base; nucleotides not matched to a gene: 3. In DNA form, the CDR3 reads TGTGCCAGCAGCTTATGGACTAGCGGCGGCACAGATACGCAGTATTTT. Protein sequence: CASSLWTSGGTDTQYF.

This chain uses TRBV18 with TRBJ1-2, with a possible D match to TRBD1 (5 bases). This CDR3 is 15 amino acids long. V was trimmed by 3 bases and J by 2 bases, leaving 13 bases between them. Germline-derived CDR1 and CDR2 are KGHSH and LQKENI. CDR3 residues: CASSPASRDNYGYTF. The DNA of the CDR3 is TGTGCCAGCTCACCCGCTTCCCGGGACAACTATGGCTACACCTTC.

The chain carries TRBV5-5 and TRBJ2-5, with D possibly being TRBD2 (7 bases). V was trimmed by 4 bases and J by 4 bases, leaving 20 bases between them. CDR3 length: 16 residues. Germline V CDR1 and CDR2: SGHKS, YYEKEE (reference sequence). Here the CDR3 reads CASSPGASGNGETQYF. The CDR3 DNA is TGTGCCAGCAGCCCGGGGGCTAGCGGTAACGGAGAGACCCAGTACTTC.

Only one count was recorded for this clone. CDR3 nucleotides: TGTGCCAGCAGCCCCCGACTCCACTCCTACAATGAGCAGTTCTTC. Translation gives CASSPRLHSYNEQFF. The chain is built from TRBV7-3 and TRBJ2-1; D ambiguous. Deletions cut 5 bases from V and 0 bases from J, with 11 bases between. CDR1 and CDR2 (germline): SGHTA, FQGTGA. The CDR3 is made up of 15 amino acids.

The table lists this clone with a count of one. The genes are TRBV7-8 and TRBJ1-2; D gene ambiguous. This CDR3 is built from 14 residues. Germline-derived CDR1 and CDR2 are SGHVS and FQNEAQ. V was cut by 3 bases and J by 0 bases, with 8 bases left in between. CDR3 nucleotides: TGTGCCAGCAGCTTGAGTTCGGCTAACTATGGCTACACCTTC. This gives the protein CASSLSSANYGYTF.

The genes are TRBV5-6 and TRBJ2-7; no definite D call. This CDR3 has 14 residues. CDR1 and CDR2 from the germline V gene are SGHDT and YYEEEE. Trimming pared 1 base from V and 0 bases from J, leaving 8 bases between. The CDR3 loop reads CASSLYGISYEQYF. For the CDR3, the DNA is TGTGCCAGCAGCTTGTACGGAATCTCCTACGAGCAGTACTTC.

This chain joins TRBV10-1 and TRBJ2-1, with TRBD1 identical over 10 bases. This CDR3 region has 14 residues. In germline, CDR1 is WNHNN, CDR2 SYGVQD (reference sequence). Trimming took 7 bases from V and 9 from J; bases not matched to a gene: 9. Here the CDR3 reads CASTPDRGKREQFF. DNA of the CDR3: TGCGCCAGCACCCCGGACAGGGGGAAGCGTGAGCAGTTCTTC.

The chain combines TRBV6-6 with TRBJ2-2; no clear D. The germline V gene has CDR1 MNHNY and CDR2 SVGAGI (reference sequence). The CDR3 runs 11 residues. V was pared by 6 bases and J by 7 bases, with 6 bases between. CDR3 region: CASRQNGELFF. The CDR3 DNA is TGTGCCAGCAGACAAAACGGGGAGCTGTTTTTT.